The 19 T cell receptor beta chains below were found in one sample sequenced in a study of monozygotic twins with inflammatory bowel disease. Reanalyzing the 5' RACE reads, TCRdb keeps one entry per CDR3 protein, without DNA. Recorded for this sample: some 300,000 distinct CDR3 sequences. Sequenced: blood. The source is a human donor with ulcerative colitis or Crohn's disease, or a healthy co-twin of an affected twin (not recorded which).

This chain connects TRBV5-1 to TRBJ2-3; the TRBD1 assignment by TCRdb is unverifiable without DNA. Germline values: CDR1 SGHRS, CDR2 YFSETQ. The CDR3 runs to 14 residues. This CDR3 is CASSSGQGPDTQYF.

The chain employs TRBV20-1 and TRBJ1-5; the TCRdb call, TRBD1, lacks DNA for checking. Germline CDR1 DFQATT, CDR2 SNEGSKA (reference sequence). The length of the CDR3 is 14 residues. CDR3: CSARRDRAGQPQHF.

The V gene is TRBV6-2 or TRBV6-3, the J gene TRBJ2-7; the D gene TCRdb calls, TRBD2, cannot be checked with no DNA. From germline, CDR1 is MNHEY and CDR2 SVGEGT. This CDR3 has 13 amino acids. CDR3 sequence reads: CASRLAGGNEQYF.

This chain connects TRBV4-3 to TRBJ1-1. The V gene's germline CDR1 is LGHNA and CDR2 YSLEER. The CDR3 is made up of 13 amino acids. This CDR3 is CASSQERETEAFF.

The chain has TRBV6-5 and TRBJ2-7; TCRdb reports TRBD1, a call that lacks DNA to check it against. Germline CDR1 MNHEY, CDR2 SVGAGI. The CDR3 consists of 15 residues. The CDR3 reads CASSFGGGSSYEQYF.

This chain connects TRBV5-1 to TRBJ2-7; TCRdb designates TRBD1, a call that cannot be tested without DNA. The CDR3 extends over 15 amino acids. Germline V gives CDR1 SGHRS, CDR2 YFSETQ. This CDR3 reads CASSLYFPGSYEQYF.

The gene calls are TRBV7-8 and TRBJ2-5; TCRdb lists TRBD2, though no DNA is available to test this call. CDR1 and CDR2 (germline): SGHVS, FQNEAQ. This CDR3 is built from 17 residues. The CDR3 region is CASSLRLAGTFQETQYF.

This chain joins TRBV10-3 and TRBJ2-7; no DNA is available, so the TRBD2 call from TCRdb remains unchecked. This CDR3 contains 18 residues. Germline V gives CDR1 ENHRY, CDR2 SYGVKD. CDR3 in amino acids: CAISESPGTSGRAREQYF.

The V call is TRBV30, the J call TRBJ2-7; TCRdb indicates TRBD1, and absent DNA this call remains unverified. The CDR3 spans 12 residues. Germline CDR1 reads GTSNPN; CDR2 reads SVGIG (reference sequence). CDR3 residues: CAWSRGRGEQYF.

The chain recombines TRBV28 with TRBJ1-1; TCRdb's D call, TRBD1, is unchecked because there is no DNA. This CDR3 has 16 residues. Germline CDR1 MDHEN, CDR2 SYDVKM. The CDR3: CTSRSHRGRMNTEAFF.

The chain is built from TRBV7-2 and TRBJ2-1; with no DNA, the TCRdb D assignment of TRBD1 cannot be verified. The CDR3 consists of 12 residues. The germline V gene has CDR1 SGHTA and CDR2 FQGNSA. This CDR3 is CASSFRGRGQFF. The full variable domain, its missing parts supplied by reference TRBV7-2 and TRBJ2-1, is GAGVSQSPSNKVTEKGKDVELRCDPISGHTALYWYRQSLGQGLEFLIYFQGNSAPDKSGLPSDRFSAERTGGSVSTLTIQRTQQEDSAVYLCASSFRGRGQFFGPGTRLTVL.

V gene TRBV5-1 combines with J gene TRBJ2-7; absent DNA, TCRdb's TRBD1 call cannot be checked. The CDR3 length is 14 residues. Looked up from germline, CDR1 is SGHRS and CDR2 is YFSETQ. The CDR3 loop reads CASTPTGGGYEQYF. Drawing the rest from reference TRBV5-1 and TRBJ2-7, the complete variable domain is KAGVTQTPRYLIKTRGQQVTLSCSPISGHRSVSWYQQTPGQGLQFLFEYFSETQRNKGNFPGRFSGRQFSNSRSEMNVSTLELGDSALYLCASTPTGGGYEQYFGPGTRLTVT.

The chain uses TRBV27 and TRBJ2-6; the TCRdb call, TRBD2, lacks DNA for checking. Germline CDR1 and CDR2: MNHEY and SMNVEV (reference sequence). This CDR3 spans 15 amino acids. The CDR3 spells CASSKAGTGANVLTF.

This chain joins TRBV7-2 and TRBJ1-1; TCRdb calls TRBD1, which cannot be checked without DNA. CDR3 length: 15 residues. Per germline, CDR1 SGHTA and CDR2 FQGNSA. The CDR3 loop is CASSPDRVSVTEAFF.

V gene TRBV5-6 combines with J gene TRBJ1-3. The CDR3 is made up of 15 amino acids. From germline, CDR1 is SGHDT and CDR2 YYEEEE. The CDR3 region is CASRNLRLSGNTIYF.

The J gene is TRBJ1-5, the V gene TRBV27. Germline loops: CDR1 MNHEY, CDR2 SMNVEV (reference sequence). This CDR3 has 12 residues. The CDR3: CASSLRSGPQHF.

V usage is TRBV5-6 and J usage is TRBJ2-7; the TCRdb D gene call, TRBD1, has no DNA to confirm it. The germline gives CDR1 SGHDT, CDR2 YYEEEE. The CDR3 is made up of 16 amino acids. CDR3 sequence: CASSSTGTGASYEQYF. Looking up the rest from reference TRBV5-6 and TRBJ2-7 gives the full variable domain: DAGVTQSPTHLIKTRGQQVTLRCSPKSGHDTVSWYQQALGQGPQFIFQYYEEEERQRGNFPDRFSGHQFPNYSSELNVNALLLGDSALYLCASSSTGTGASYEQYFGPGTRLTVT.

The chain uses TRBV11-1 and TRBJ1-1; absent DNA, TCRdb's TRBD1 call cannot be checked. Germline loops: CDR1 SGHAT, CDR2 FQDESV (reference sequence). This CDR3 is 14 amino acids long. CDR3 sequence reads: CASSLLRGGTEAFF.

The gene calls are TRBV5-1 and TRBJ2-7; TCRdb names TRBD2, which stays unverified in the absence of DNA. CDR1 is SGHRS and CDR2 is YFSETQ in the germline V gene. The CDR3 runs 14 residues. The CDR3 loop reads CASSPPGGIYEQYF.